The 30 T cell receptor beta chains presented below share a single source sample, sequenced in a study of persistence of HIV-infected CD4 T cells. This nonspecific control used anti-CD3/anti-CD28 bead stimulation of CD4+ T cells. Sorting selected CD4+ T cells upregulating both CD40 ligand and CD69. Antigens of these TCRs are unknown. The immunoSEQ assay was version 4, run in survey mode. Measured with immunoSEQ multiplex PCR; TCRdb has only the in-frame clones, and not every one. The table lists around 40,000 clones, roughly 90% of them singletons. The sequencing here drew on CD4+ T cells sorted from PBMCs after roughly 19-hour stimulation, taken from a patient who received antiretroviral therapy. All receptors derive from an adult man with HIV who was CMV-seropositive.

A remark on this clone: At one end the junction does not follow the germline gene, possibly because of a read error. V usage is TRBV5-5 and J usage is TRBJ1-1; tentative D call: TRBD1 (6 bases). The CDR3 has 14 residues. CDR1 and CDR2 from the germline V gene are SGHKS and YYEKEE (reference sequence). This CDR3 is CASSRLGGNNEAFF. The CDR3 nucleotides read TGTGCCAGCAGCCGCCTAGGGGGGAACAATGAAGCTTTCTTT.

The chain carries TRBV19 and TRBJ1-2; 9 bases align to TRBD1. After removal of 4 bases from V and 4 bases from J, the junction contained 7 bases not matched to a gene. The CDR3 length is 15 residues. The V gene's germline CDR1 is LNHDA and CDR2 SQIVND (reference sequence). DNA for the CDR3: TGTGCCAGTAGTACGAACAGGGGGCCTGGCTATGGCTACACCTTC. This encodes CASSTNRGPGYGYTF.

This chain links TRBV28 with TRBJ1-3; 8 nucleotides match TRBD1. The V gene end was trimmed by 5 bases and the J gene end by 0 bases; junction bases not matched to a gene: 9. The CDR3 is 17 amino acids. Germline lookup yields CDR1 MDHEN and CDR2 SYDVKM. The DNA of the CDR3 is TGTGCCAGCAGTAGAACAGGGGGGTTAAGCTCTGGAAACACCATATATTTT. Amino acids: CASSRTGGLSSGNTIYF.

The chain combines TRBV23-1 with TRBJ2-7; the D is unclear. Being an ORF, TRBV23-1 has a function that is uncertain. V was pared by 3 bases and J by 5 bases, with 8 bases between. This CDR3 has 12 residues. The DNA of the CDR3 is TGCGCCAGCAGTCATAAACGGGACGAGCAGTACTTC. This codes for CASSHKRDEQYF.

The chain combines TRBV5-6 with TRBJ2-7, with TRBD1 identical over 8 bases. V was clipped by 3 bases and J by 6 bases; unmatched bases: 11. CDR3 length: 15 amino acids. Germline loops: CDR1 SGHDT, CDR2 YYEEEE. CDR3 in amino acids: CASSSPGQALSEQYF. The CDR3 bases are TGTGCCAGCAGCTCGCCGGGACAGGCGTTATCCGAGCAGTACTTC.

This clone was seen only once. The CDR3 nucleotides read TGTGCCAGCAGCCGTACTCTGCGGGGACAGGTCTCCTACGAGCAGTACTTC. Translated, it gives CASSRTLRGQVSYEQYF. This sequence joins TRBV3-1 (or the pseudogene TRBV3-2) and TRBJ2-7; TRBD1 matches 8 bases. Germline assignment: CDR1 LGHDT and CDR2 YNNKEL (reference sequence). This CDR3 spans 17 amino acids. V lost 4 bases to trimming and J lost 0 bases; unmatched junction nucleotides: 11.

V and J are TRBV18 and TRBJ2-6, with D perhaps matching TRBD1 (5 bases). Germline-derived CDR1 and CDR2 are KGHSH and LQKENI. This CDR3 is 16 amino acids long. V was shortened by 1 base and J by 0 bases, with 7 bases between the two germline ends. CDR3 coding DNA: TGTGCCAGCTCACCACAGGGGTCCTCTGGGGCCAACGTCCTGACTTTC. As protein: CASSPQGSSGANVLTF. The full variable domain, in which reference TRBV18 and TRBJ2-6 provide the parts outside the CDR3, is NAGVMQNPRHLVRRRGQEARLRCSPMKGHSHVYWYRQLPEEGLKFMVYLQKENIIDESGMPKERFSAEFPKEGPSILRIQQVVRGDSAAYFCASSPQGSSGANVLTFGAGSRLTVL.

This chain links TRBV9 with TRBJ2-7; D unresolved. This CDR3 has 16 residues. Per the germline V gene, CDR1 is SGDLS and CDR2 is YYNGEE. Trimming removed 2 bases from V and 1 base from J, with 16 bases in between. CDR3: CASSVSITSASYEQYF. The CDR3, as DNA: TGTGCCAGCAGCGTGAGCATCACCTCAGCATCCTACGAGCAGTACTTC. Full variable domain (outside the CDR3, taken from reference TRBV9 and TRBJ2-7): DSGVTQTPKHLITATGQRVTLRCSPRSGDLSVYWYQQSLDQGLQFLIQYYNGEERAKGNILERFSAQQFPDLHSELNLSSLELGDSALYFCASSVSITSASYEQYFGPGTRLTVT.

The chain recombines TRBV12-3 or TRBV12-4 with TRBJ2-7; D ambiguous. The CDR3 loop spans 13 amino acids. Trimming took 7 bases from V and 12 from J, leaving 22 bases between them. The CDR3 loop is CASTRGPKEMWYF. In nucleotides, the CDR3 is TGTGCCAGCACCCGCGGCCCCAAAGAGATGTGGTACTTC.

The chain has TRBV9 and TRBJ2-3; TRBD1 or TRBD2 may be the D gene (5 bases each). The CDR3 loop spans 15 amino acids. The ends were cut back, 0 bases at V and 2 bases at J, with 10 bases in the middle. Germline lookup yields CDR1 SGDLS and CDR2 YYNGEE. The CDR3 DNA reads as TGTGCCAGCAGCGTAGCGGGGCTTATCACAGATACGCAGTATTTT. It codes for CASSVAGLITDTQYF. The whole variable domain, remainder taken from reference TRBV9 and TRBJ2-3, is DSGVTQTPKHLITATGQRVTLRCSPRSGDLSVYWYQQSLDQGLQFLIQYYNGEERAKGNILERFSAQQFPDLHSELNLSSLELGDSALYFCASSVAGLITDTQYFGPGTRLTVL.

CDR3: CASSPLAGVADTQYF. The DNA for the CDR3 is TGTGCCAGCTCTCCCTTAGCGGGGGTGGCAGATACGCAGTATTTT. The rearrangement links TRBV18 to TRBJ2-3; 9 bases align to TRBD2. V dropped 6 bases and J dropped 4; count of bases not matched to a gene: 8. CDR1 and CDR2 (germline): KGHSH, LQKENI. The length of the CDR3 is 15 residues.

The rearrangement links TRBV7-3 to TRBJ1-1; D is ambiguous. Germline CDR1 is SGHTA and CDR2 is FQGTGA. The CDR3 extends over 13 amino acids. The V end was cut by 1 base, the J end by 1 base, with 4 bases between. The CDR3 reads CASSLNKNTEAFF. The DNA of the CDR3 is TGTGCCAGCAGCTTAAACAAGAACACTGAAGCTTTCTTT. Looking up the rest from reference TRBV7-3 and TRBJ1-1 gives the full variable domain: GAGVSQTPSNKVTEKGKYVELRCDPISGHTALYWYRQSLGQGPEFLIYFQGTGAADDSGLPNDRFFAVRPEGSVSTLKIQRTERGDSAVYLCASSLNKNTEAFFGQGTRLTVV.

The chain combines TRBV5-1 with TRBJ2-6; TRBD2 matches 8 bases. The V gene's germline CDR1 is SGHRS and CDR2 YFSETQ. J gave up 2 bases and V 10 bases, and 2 bases lay outside the gene matches. This CDR3 has 13 residues. As DNA, the CDR3 is TGCGCCCTCGGGGGGGCTGGGGCCAACGTCCTGACTTTC. It encodes CALGGAGANVLTF.

This chain joins TRBV16 and TRBJ2-7, with D possibly matching TRBD1 (6 bases). Deletions cut 0 bases from V and 5 bases from J, with 11 bases between. Germline CDR1 and CDR2: KGHSY and FQNENV. The CDR3 is made up of 14 amino acids. The CDR3 loop reads CASSQSLQGNEQYF. In DNA, the CDR3 is TGTGCCAGCAGCCAATCGTTGCAGGGGAACGAGCAGTACTTC.

The genes are TRBV4-1 and TRBJ2-1; D ambiguous. Germline V CDR1 and CDR2: MGHRA, YSYEKL. CDR3 length: 15 amino acids. Trimming shortened V by 3 bases and J by 0 bases, and 9 bases separated the two germline ends. The CDR3 loop reads CASSQPSSSYNEQFF. CDR3 bases: TGCGCCAGCAGCCAGCCCTCCAGCTCCTACAATGAGCAGTTCTTC.

The chain is built from TRBV2 and TRBJ1-2, with TRBD1 as a possible D gene (6 bases). Germline CDR1 reads SNHLY; CDR2 reads FYNNEI. The CDR3 consists of 13 residues. V was trimmed by 6 bases and J by 3 bases, leaving 11 bases between them. CDR3 in DNA: TGTGCCAGCAGGACGGACAGCTACTATGGCTACACCTTC. Translation gives CASRTDSYYGYTF.

The chain combines TRBV30 with TRBJ1-1; D is possibly TRBD1 (6 bases). V lost 0 bases, J lost 11 bases, and 19 bases lay in between. CDR3 length equals 14 residues. CDR1 is GTSNPN, CDR2 SVGIG, per germline (reference sequence). CDR3 DNA sequence: TGTGCCTGGAGTGTAGACCGAATCAGGGGCCGGGCTTTCTTT. The encoded protein is CAWSVDRIRGRAFF.

The chain combines TRBV18 with TRBJ1-3, with D possibly being TRBD1 (5 bases). Germline CDR1 KGHSH, CDR2 LQKENI. Trimming shortened V by 3 bases and J by 0 bases, and 9 bases separated the two germline ends. The length of the CDR3 is 15 residues. DNA of the CDR3: TGTGCCAGCTCACCTTGGGACGTCTCTGGAAACACCATATATTTT. The encoded protein is CASSPWDVSGNTIYF.

The chain links TRBV7-2 to TRBJ2-5, with D perhaps matching TRBD2 (6 bases). The CDR3 covers 14 residues. CDR1 is SGHTA, CDR2 FQGNSA, per germline. Trimming left V 1 base short and J 5 bases short, with 11 bases between. The CDR3: CASSLVGGTETQYF. DNA of the CDR3: TGTGCCAGCAGCTTAGTGGGGGGTACGGAGACCCAGTACTTC.

This chain links TRBV6-5 with TRBJ2-6, with TRBD1 matching over 8 bases. V lost 4 bases and J lost 3; bases outside the gene matches: 5. This CDR3 is built from 16 residues. Germline CDR1 and CDR2: MNHEY and SVGAGI. The CDR3 here is CASSSYRGNGANVLTF. The CDR3 bases are TGTGCCAGCAGTTCATACAGGGGGAATGGGGCCAACGTCCTGACTTTC.

V gene TRBV5-1 combines with J gene TRBJ1-1, with D perhaps matching TRBD1 (6 bases). CDR1 SGHRS and CDR2 YFSETQ come from the germline V gene. This CDR3 is built from 13 residues. V was cut by 5 bases and J by 0 bases, with 8 bases left in between. The CDR3 here is CASRAGVNTEAFF. The DNA of the CDR3 is TGCGCCAGCAGAGCAGGGGTGAACACTGAAGCTTTCTTT.

This clone has a handful of counts. V is TRBV9 and J is TRBJ1-5; 8 bases are a match to TRBD1. The V and J ends lost 3 bases and 6 bases, in that order; junction bases with no gene match: 5. Germline lookup yields CDR1 SGDLS and CDR2 YYNGEE. The CDR3 totals 14 residues. The CDR3 DNA reads as TGTGCCAGCAGCGCTGGACAGGGAGGTCAGCCCCAGCATTTT. Its translation: CASSAGQGGQPQHF. Together with reference TRBV9 and TRBJ1-5, the CDR3 gives the full variable domain: DSGVTQTPKHLITATGQRVTLRCSPRSGDLSVYWYQQSLDQGLQFLIQYYNGEERAKGNILERFSAQQFPDLHSELNLSSLELGDSALYFCASSAGQGGQPQHFGDGTRLSIL.

This chain uses TRBV2 with TRBJ1-1; D unclear. The CDR3 runs to 12 residues. V lost 5 bases and J 3 bases, leaving 7 bases between the germline ends. Germline-derived CDR1 and CDR2 are SNHLY and FYNNEI. For the CDR3, the DNA is TGTGCCAGCAGTAGAGGAGACACTGAAGCTTTCTTT. The encoded protein is CASSRGDTEAFF. The full variable domain, with the rest looked up from reference TRBV2 and TRBJ1-1, is EPEVTQTPSHQVTQMGQEVILRCVPISNHLYFYWYRQILGQKVEFLVSFYNNEISEKSEIFDDQFSVERPDGSNFTLKIRSTKLEDSAMYFCASSRGDTEAFFGQGTRLTVV.

The rearrangement joins TRBV6-5 to TRBJ1-1, with D unresolved. Germline CDR1 and CDR2: MNHEY and SVGAGI. V lost 11 bases to trimming and J lost 0 bases, with 7 bases between them. The CDR3 is 11 amino acids. CDR3 sequence (DNA): TGTGCCGTCCGCTTGAACACTGAAGCTTTCTTT. It codes for CAVRLNTEAFF.

The V call is TRBV2, the J call TRBJ2-1; 9 bases agree with TRBD2. CDR1 and CDR2 from the germline V gene are SNHLY and FYNNEI. This CDR3 has 15 residues. J gave up 6 bases and V 4 bases, and 7 bases lay outside the gene matches. The CDR3 region has the DNA TGTGCCAGCAGTGGAGAGGCGGGGGGGCCCAATGAGCAGTTCTTC. It codes for CASSGEAGGPNEQFF.

The CDR3 DNA sequence: TGTGCCAGCAGCCACATTACAGGGGAAGGAAACACCATATATTTT. It codes for CASSHITGEGNTIYF. The V gene is TRBV3-1 (or the pseudogene TRBV3-2), the J gene TRBJ1-3, with TRBD1 identical over 7 bases. CDR1 and CDR2 (germline): LGHDT, YNNKEL (reference sequence). The CDR3 loop spans 15 amino acids. After removal of 3 bases from V and 4 bases from J, the junction contained 6 bases not matched to a gene.

The chain links TRBV3-1 (or the pseudogene TRBV3-2) to TRBJ1-1, with 8 bases that match TRBD1. This CDR3 contains 14 residues. V was pared by 7 bases and J by 5 bases, with 9 bases of the junction left unmatched. Germline-derived CDR1 and CDR2 are LGHDT and YNNKEL (reference sequence). CDR3 loop: CASNRGQGSTEAFF. The DNA of the CDR3 is TGTGCCAGCAACCGAGGACAGGGAAGTACTGAAGCTTTCTTT.

This chain joins TRBV2 and TRBJ1-2; tentative D call: TRBD1 (6 bases). V lost 6 bases to trimming and J lost 9 bases, with 20 bases between them. CDR3 length: 14 residues. Germline V CDR1 and CDR2: SNHLY, FYNNEI. The CDR3 nucleotides are TGTGCCAGCAGGCGTGATAGACAGGAATTTTGCTACACCTTC. This codes for CASRRDRQEFCYTF. Full variable domain (missing parts from reference TRBV2 and TRBJ1-2): EPEVTQTPSHQVTQMGQEVILRCVPISNHLYFYWYRQILGQKVEFLVSFYNNEISEKSEIFDDQFSVERPDGSNFTLKIRSTKLEDSAMYFCASRRDRQEFCYTFGSGTRLTVV.

V and J are TRBV6-5 and TRBJ1-6; D call uncertain. The CDR3 contains 13 residues. Germline CDR1 MNHEY, CDR2 SVGAGI. The ends were cut back, 8 bases at V and 9 bases at J, with 14 bases in the middle. The CDR3 DNA reads TGTGCCAGCGGCCTGGGGAGGGCTTCACCCCTCCACTTT. It specifies CASGLGRASPLHF.

This clone was seen a few times. J is TRBJ2-7 and V is TRBV18; 8 bases align to TRBD2. V was clipped by 5 bases and J by 2 bases; unmatched bases: 5. The CDR3 totals 14 residues. Germline loops: CDR1 KGHSH, CDR2 LQKENI. CDR3 sequence (DNA): TGTGCCAGCTCATCGGGGGGGATCCCCTACGAGCAGTACTTC. Its protein product is CASSSGGIPYEQYF.